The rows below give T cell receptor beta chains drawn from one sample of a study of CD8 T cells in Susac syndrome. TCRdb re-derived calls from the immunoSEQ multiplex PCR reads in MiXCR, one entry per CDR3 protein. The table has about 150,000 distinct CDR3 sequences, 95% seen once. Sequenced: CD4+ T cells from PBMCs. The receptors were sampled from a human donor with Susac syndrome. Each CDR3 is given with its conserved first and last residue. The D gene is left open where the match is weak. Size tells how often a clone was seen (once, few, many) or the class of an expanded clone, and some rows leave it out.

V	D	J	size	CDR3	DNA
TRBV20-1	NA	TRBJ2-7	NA	CSARPYLGTYEQYF	TGCAGTGCTAGACCTTACCTTGGGACCTACGAGCAGTACTTC
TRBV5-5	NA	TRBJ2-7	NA	CASSLEWVKGEQYF	TGTGCCAGCAGCTTGGAATGGGTGAAGGGCGAGCAGTACTTC
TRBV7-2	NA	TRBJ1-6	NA	CASSLAVGMESPLHF	TGTGCCAGCAGCTTAGCTGTGGGTATGGAATCACCCCTCCACTTT
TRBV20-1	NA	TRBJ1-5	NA	CSARAGLDRPQHF	TGCAGTGCTAGGGCAGGCCTTGATCGACCCCAGCATTTT
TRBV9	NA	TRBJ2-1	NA	CASSVGQGGNNEQFF	TGTGCCAGCAGCGTAGGCCAGGGCGGGAACAATGAGCAGTTCTTC
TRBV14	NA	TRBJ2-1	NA	CASSQGASAHEQFF	TGTGCCAGCAGCCAAGGGGCTAGCGCGCATGAGCAGTTCTTC
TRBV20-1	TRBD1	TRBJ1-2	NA	CSATPGTGGGYTF	TGCAGTGCAACACCCGGGACAGGAGGTGGCTACACCTTC
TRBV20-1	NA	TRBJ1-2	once	CSAREDVGGYTF	TGCAGTGCTAGAGAGGATGTAGGGGGCTACACCTTC
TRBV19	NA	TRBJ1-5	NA	CASSFGGIDQPQHF	TGTGCCAGTAGTTTCGGGGGAATAGATCAGCCCCAGCATTTT
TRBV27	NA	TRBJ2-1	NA	CASSLTLREQFF	TGTGCCAGCAGCCTGACCCTTCGTGAGCAGTTCTTC
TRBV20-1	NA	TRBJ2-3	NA	CSARDPALGDTQYF	TGCAGTGCTAGAGATCCGGCCCTTGGAGATACGCAGTATTTT
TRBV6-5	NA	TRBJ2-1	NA	CASSYLGEQFF	TGTGCCAGCAGCTATCTGGGAGAGCAGTTCTTC
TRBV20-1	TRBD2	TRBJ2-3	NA	CSVSGRTDTQYF	TGCAGTGTTAGCGGGAGAACAGATACGCAGTATTTT
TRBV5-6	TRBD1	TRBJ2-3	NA	CASSSQGALSTDTQYF	TGTGCCAGCAGCTCACAGGGGGCTCTTAGCACAGATACGCAGTATTTT
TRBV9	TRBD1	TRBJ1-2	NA	CASSEGAGGLYGYTF	TGTGCCAGCAGCGAGGGGGCCGGCGGCCTCTATGGCTACACCTTC
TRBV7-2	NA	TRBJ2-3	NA	CASSLVSSTDTQYF	TGTGCCAGCAGCTTAGTTTCGAGCACAGATACGCAGTATTTT
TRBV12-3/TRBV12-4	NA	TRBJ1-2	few	CASSPNRDGYTF	TGTGCCAGCAGTCCAAATAGGGATGGCTACACCTTC
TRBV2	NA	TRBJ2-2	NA	CASSDAKGTGELFF	TGTGCCAGCAGTGACGCTAAGGGCACCGGGGAGCTGTTTTTT
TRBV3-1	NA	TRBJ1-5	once	CASSRQGSGQPQHF	TGTGCCAGCAGCAGGCAGGGATCAGGTCAGCCCCAGCATTTT
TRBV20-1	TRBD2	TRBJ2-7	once	CSARVGRGSSYEQYF	TGCAGTGCTAGAGTAGGGCGCGGGAGCTCCTACGAGCAGTACTTC
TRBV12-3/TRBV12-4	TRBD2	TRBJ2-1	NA	CASSPRGVAGDNEQFF	TGTGCCAGCAGCCCCCGAGGGGTAGCGGGGGACAATGAGCAGTTCTTC
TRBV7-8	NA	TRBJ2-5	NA	CASSLESRGPQYF	TGTGCCAGCAGCTTAGAAAGTAGGGGACCCCAGTACTTC
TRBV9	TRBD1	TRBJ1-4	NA	CASSPWDRPSPTNEKLFF	TGTGCCAGCAGCCCGTGGGACAGACCCAGTCCAACTAATGAAAAACTGTTTTTT
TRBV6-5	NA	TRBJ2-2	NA	CASSFRTGELFF	TGTGCCAGCAGTTTTAGAACCGGGGAGCTGTTTTTT
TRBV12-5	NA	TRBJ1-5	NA	CASDRGGQPQHF	TGTGCTAGTGATCGGGGGGGTCAGCCCCAGCATTTT
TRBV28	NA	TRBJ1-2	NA	CASSSHRARARHTF	TGTGCCAGCAGTTCGCACAGAGCTAGAGCCCGTCACACCTTC
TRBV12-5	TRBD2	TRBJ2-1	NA	CASALAGGPFF	TGTGCTAGTGCCTTAGCGGGGGGCCCGTTCTTC
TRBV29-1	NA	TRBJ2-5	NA	CSGGWGSQETQYF	TGCAGCGGCGGATGGGGGAGCCAAGAGACCCAGTACTTC
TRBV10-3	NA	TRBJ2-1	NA	CAISDRADNEQFF	TGTGCCATCAGTGATCGAGCGGACAATGAGCAGTTCTTC
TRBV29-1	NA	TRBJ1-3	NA	CSVAVSGNTIYF	TGCAGCGTTGCCGTCTCTGGAAACACCATATATTTT
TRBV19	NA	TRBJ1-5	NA	CAGAADSNQPQHF	TGTGCCGGGGCAGCCGATAGCAATCAGCCCCAGCATTTT
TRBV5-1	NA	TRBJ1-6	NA	CASSLRAGADEPLHF	TGCGCCAGCAGCTTGAGGGCAGGGGCTGATGAACCCCTCCACTTT
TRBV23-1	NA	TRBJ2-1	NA	CASSHIRYNEQFF	TGCGCCAGCAGTCATATTCGCTACAATGAGCAGTTCTTC
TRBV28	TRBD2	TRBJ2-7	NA	CASSPLAGGVNEQYF	TGTGCCAGCAGTCCTTTAGCGGGAGGGGTAAACGAGCAGTACTTC
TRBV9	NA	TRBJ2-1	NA	CASSPLDLRNEQFF	TGTGCCAGCTCCCCGCTGGACCTCCGCAATGAGCAGTTCTTC
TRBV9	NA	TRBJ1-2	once	CASDRTGSYTF	TGTGCCAGCGACCGGACGGGTTCCTACACCTTC
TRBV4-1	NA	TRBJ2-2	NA	CASSQKPNGRANTGELFF	TGCGCCAGCAGCCAGAAGCCTAACGGGCGGGCGAACACCGGGGAGCTGTTTTTT
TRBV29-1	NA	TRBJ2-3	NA	CSVDQQGDTQYF	TGCAGCGTTGATCAACAGGGCGATACGCAGTATTTT
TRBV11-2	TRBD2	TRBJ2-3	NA	CASSVAGAGDTQYF	TGTGCCAGCTCAGTGGCGGGAGCCGGAGATACGCAGTATTTT
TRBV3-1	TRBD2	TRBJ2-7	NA	CASSQETSTPYEQYF	TGTGCCAGCAGCCAAGAGACTAGCACTCCCTACGAGCAGTACTTC
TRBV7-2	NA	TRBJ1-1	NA	CASSLYRSNTEAFF	TGTGCCAGCAGCTTATACAGGTCAAACACTGAAGCTTTCTTT
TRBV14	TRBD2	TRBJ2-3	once	CASSPGTSGRADTQYF	TGTGCCAGCAGCCCCGGGACTAGCGGGAGAGCAGATACGCAGTATTTT
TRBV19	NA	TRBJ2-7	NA	CATSGGNEQYF	TGTGCCACCTCAGGGGGGAACGAGCAGTACTTC
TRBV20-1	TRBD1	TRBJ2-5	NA	CSASTGGLQETQYF	TGCAGTGCTAGCACAGGGGGCCTACAAGAGACCCAGTACTTC
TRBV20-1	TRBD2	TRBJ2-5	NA	CSASRASGRQETQYF	TGCAGTGCTAGCCGAGCTAGCGGGCGGCAAGAGACCCAGTACTTC
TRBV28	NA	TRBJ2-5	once	CASRLRNLRTSSETQYF	TGTGCCAGCAGACTGAGGAACCTTCGGACCAGCAGTGAGACCCAGTACTTC
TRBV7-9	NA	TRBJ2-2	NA	CASASRTGELFF	TGTGCCAGCGCAAGTCGCACCGGGGAGCTGTTTTTT
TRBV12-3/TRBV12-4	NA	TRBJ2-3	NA	CASRSTDDFTDTQYF	TGTGCCAGCAGGTCGACAGACGATTTCACAGATACGCAGTATTTT
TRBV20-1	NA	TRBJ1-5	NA	CSARDGGRNQPQHF	TGCAGTGCTAGAGATGGGGGACGGAATCAGCCCCAGCATTTT
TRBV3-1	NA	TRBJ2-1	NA	CASSQVRGTGSHNEQFF	TGTGCCAGCAGCCAAGTAAGGGGGACTGGAAGCCACAATGAGCAGTTCTTC
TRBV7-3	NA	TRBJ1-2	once	CASVKWGHNGYTF	TGTGCCAGCGTGAAGTGGGGACACAATGGCTACACCTTC
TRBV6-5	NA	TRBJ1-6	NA	CASSYGVDSPLHF	TGTGCCAGCAGTTACGGGGTAGATTCACCCCTCCACTTT
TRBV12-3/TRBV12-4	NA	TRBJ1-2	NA	CASSLWDNYGYTF	TGTGCCAGCAGTTTGTGGGACAACTATGGCTACACCTTC